This T cell receptor beta chain was documented in a study of early T cells in non-severe SARS-CoV-2 infection. TCRdb reprocessed the 5' RACE reads via MiXCR and lists one record per CDR3 protein. There are approximately 100,000 distinct CDR3 sequences in the sample; 11% occur only once, and around 4.7% lies in the top ten. There are a few counts of this clonotype. Deletions cut 0 bases from V and 6 bases from J, with 17 bases between. The length of the CDR3 is 16 residues. CDR1 KGHSH and CDR2 LQKENI come from the germline V gene. This chain joins TRBV18 and TRBJ1-1; no firm D call. The sequence derives from an adult who was a healthcare worker with PCR-confirmed SARS-CoV-2 infection or an uninfected control (not recorded which). Sample: whole blood. CDR3 coding DNA: TGTGCCAGCTCACCACCAGAAAGCCTTACGACCCCTGAAGCTTTCTTT. As protein: CASSPPESLTTPEAFF.